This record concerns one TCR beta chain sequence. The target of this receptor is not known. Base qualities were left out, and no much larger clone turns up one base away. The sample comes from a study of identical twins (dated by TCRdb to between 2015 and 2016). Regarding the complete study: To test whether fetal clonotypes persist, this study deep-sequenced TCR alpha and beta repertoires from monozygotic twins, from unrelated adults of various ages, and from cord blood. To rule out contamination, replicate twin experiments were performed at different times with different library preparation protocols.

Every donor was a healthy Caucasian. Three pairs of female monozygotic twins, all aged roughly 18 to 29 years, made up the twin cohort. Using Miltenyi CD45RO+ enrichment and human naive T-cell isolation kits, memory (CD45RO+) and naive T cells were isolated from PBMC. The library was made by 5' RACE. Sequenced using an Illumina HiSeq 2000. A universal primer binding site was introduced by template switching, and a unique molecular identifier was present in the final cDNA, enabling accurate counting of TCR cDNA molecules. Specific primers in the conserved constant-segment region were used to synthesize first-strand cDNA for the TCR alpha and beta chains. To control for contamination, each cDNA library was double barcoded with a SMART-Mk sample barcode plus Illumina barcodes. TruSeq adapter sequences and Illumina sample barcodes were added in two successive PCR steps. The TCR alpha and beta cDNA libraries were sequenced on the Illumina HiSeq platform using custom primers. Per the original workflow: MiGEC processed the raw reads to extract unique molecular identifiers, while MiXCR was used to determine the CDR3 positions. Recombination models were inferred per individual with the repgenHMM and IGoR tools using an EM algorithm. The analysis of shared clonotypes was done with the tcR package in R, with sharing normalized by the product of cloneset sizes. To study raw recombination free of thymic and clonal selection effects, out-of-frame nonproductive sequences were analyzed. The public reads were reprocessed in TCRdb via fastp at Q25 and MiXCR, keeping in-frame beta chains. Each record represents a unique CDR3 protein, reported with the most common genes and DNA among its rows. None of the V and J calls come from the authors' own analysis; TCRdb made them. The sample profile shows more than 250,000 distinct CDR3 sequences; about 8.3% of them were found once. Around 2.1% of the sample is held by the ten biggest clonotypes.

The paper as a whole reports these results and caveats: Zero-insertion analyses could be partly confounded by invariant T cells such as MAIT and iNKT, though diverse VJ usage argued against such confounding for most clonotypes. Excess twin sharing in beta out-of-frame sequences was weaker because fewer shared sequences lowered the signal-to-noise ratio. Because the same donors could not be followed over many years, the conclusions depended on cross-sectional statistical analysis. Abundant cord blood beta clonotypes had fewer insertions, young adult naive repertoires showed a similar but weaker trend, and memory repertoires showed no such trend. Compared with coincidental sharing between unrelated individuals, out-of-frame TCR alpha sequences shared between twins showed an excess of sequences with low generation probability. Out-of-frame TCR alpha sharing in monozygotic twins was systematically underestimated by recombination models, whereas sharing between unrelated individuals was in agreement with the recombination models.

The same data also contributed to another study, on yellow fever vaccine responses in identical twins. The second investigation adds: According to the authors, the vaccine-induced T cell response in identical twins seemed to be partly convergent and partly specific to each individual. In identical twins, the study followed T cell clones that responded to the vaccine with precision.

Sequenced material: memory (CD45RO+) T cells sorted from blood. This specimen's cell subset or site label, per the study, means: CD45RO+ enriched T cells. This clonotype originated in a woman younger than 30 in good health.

The nucleotides are TGTGCCAGCAGTGAAACCCGGGACAGGGGATATGGCTACACCTTC. It codes for CASSETRDRGYGYTF. The rearrangement joined TRBV6-1 to TRBJ1-2, and 10 bases in between align with TRBD1. Via the germline V gene, CDR1 is MNHNS and CDR2 SASEGT. For this chain, trimming is 2 bases at the V end and 5 bases at the J end, and the number of junction bases without a gene match is 5. Measured from the cysteine to the phenylalanine, the CDR3 is 15 residues long. Only the CDR3 DNA stays, 45 bases, in frame from base 1.